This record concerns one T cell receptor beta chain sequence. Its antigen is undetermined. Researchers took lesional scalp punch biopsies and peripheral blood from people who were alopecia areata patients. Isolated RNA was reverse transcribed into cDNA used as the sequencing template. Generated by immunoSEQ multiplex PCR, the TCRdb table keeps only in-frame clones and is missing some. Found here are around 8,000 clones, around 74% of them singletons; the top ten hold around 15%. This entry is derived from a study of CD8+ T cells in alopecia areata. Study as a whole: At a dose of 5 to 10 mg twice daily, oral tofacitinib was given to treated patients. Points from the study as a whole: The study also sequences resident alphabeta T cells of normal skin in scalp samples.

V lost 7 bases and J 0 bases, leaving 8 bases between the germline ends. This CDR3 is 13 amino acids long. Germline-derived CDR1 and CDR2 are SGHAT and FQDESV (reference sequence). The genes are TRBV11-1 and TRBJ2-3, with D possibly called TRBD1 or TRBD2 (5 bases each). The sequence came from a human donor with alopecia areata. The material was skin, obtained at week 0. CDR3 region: CASIRDSTDTQYF. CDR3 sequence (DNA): TGTGCCAGCATCCGGGACAGCACAGATACGCAGTATTTT.